This T cell receptor (beta chain) was retrieved from a study of T-cell memory formation after mild COVID-19. Germline CDR1 reads KGHDR; CDR2 reads SFDVKD. The CDR3 is 15 residues long. The V segment lost 7 bases and the J segment 1 base; nucleotides outside the gene matches: 6. TCRdb used MiXCR to reprocess the 5' RACE reads, holding one entry per CDR3 protein. The sample has around 320,000 distinct CDR3 sequences, around an eighth seen once. This clonotype was detected only a few times. The chain links TRBV24-1 to TRBJ2-3, with 8 bases matching TRBD2. The sequence was obtained from a man between 18 and 29 years old who had mild COVID-19 (a few samples of this study predate the infection). Cell type and time point are not known. Sample: PBMCs or a T cell subset sorted from them (not recorded which). The CDR3 coding sequence is TGTGCCACCAGCCTCGGGGGGGCCGGCACAGATACGCAGTATTTT. This encodes CATSLGGAGTDTQYF.